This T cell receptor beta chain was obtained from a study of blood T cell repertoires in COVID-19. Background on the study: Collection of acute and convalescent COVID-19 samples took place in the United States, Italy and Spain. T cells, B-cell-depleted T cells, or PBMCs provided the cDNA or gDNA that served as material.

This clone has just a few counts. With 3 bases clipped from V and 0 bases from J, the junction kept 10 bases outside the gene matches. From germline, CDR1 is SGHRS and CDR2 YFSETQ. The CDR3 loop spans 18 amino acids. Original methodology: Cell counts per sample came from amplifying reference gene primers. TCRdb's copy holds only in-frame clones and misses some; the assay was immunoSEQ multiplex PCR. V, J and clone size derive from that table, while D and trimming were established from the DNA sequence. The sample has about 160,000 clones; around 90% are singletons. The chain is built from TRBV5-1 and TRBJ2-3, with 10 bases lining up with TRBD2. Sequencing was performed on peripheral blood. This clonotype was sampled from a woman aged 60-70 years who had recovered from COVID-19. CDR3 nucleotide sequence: TGCGCCAGCAGCTCCCCTAGCGGGGGCCTTACTAGCACAGATACGCAGTATTTT. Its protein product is CASSSPSGGLTSTDTQYF.